Each of the 16 T cell receptor beta chains below was sequenced from the same sample in a study of OX40 agonist ivuxolimab in advanced cancers. TCRdb keeps only in-frame clones here, not all; method: immunoSEQ multiplex PCR. This table has about 64,000 clones, 75% to 90% appearing once. The sequenced sample was CD4+ or CD8+ T cells sorted from blood, obtained in a trial of the OX40 agonist ivuxolimab. Receptors originate from an adult with an advanced solid tumor such as melanoma, head and neck, liver or kidney cancer.

This clone was counted only a few times. The chain is built from TRBV5-6 and TRBJ1-1; unclear D gene. Germline V gene data show CDR1 as SGHDT and CDR2 as YYEEEE. The CDR3 totals 11 residues. Trimming left V 5 bases short and J 7 bases short, with 9 bases between. The CDR3: CASRSQDEAFF. CDR3 DNA: TGTGCCAGCAGATCACAAGATGAAGCTTTCTTT.

The chain recombines TRBV7-2 with TRBJ2-3, with 7 bases lining up with TRBD2. The CDR3 has 15 residues. V shed 5 bases and J 0 bases; nucleotides not matched to a gene: 5. Per the germline V gene, CDR1 is SGHTA and CDR2 is FQGNSA. Written as DNA, the CDR3 is TGTGCCAGCAGCCTAGGGACTACTAGCACAGATACGCAGTATTTT. Translation gives CASSLGTTSTDTQYF.

The rearrangement uses TRBV11-1 and TRBJ2-5; tentative D call: TRBD1 (6 bases). V dropped 5 bases and J dropped 1 base, with 14 bases sitting between them. From germline, CDR1 is SGHAT and CDR2 FQDESV (reference sequence). This CDR3 comprises 15 residues. The CDR3 spells CASSPRQAIQETQYF. The CDR3 region has the DNA TGTGCCAGCAGCCCGCGACAGGCAATCCAAGAGACCCAGTACTTC.

The CDR3 sequence is CASSISVGVPLHF. Written as DNA, the CDR3 is TGTGCCAGTAGTATCTCCGTTGGGGTGCCCCTCCACTTT. This sequence joins TRBV19 and TRBJ1-6, with unresolved D. From germline, CDR1 is LNHDA and CDR2 SQIVND (reference sequence). The length of the CDR3 is 13 residues. Trimming left V 3 bases short and J 13 bases short, with 13 bases between. Variable domain in full (rest from reference TRBV19 and TRBJ1-6): DGGITQSPKYLFRKEGQNVTLSCEQNLNHDAMYWYRQDPGQGLRLIYYSQIVNDFQKGDIAEGYSVSREKKESFPLTVTSAQKNPTAFYLCASSISVGVPLHFGNGTRLTVT.

CDR3 bases: TGTGCCAGCAGCGTAGGCGGCGCAGTAAACACTGAAGCTTTCTTT. Translating gives CASSVGGAVNTEAFF. This sequence joins TRBV9 and TRBJ1-1; D uncertain. Trimming pared 0 bases from V and 2 bases from J, leaving 11 bases between. Per germline, CDR1 SGDLS and CDR2 YYNGEE. The CDR3 totals 15 residues. The full variable domain, with the rest looked up from reference TRBV9 and TRBJ1-1, is DSGVTQTPKHLITATGQRVTLRCSPRSGDLSVYWYQQSLDQGLQFLIQYYNGEERAKGNILERFSAQQFPDLHSELNLSSLELGDSALYFCASSVGGAVNTEAFFGQGTRLTVV.

This clone has only a few counts. The V gene is TRBV19, the J gene TRBJ2-1; D may be TRBD1 (6 bases). V shed 5 bases and J shed 7 bases, with 12 bases lying between them. This CDR3 contains 13 residues. Germline V CDR1 and CDR2: LNHDA, SQIVND (reference sequence). In DNA form, the CDR3 reads TGTGCCAGTAGTGGCACAGGGTGGAATGAGCAGTTCTTC. It translates to CASSGTGWNEQFF.

V and J are TRBV18 and TRBJ2-5; 9 bases are a match to TRBD2. Trimming took 5 bases from V and 9 from J; bases not matched to a gene: 7. Looked up from germline, CDR1 is KGHSH and CDR2 is LQKENI. The CDR3 loop spans 13 amino acids. DNA of the CDR3: TGTGCCAGCTCAAGGACTAGCGCCGGGTCCCAGTACTTC. Encoded protein: CASSRTSAGSQYF. Full variable domain (missing parts from reference TRBV18 and TRBJ2-5): NAGVMQNPRHLVRRRGQEARLRCSPMKGHSHVYWYRQLPEEGLKFMVYLQKENIIDESGMPKERFSAEFPKEGPSILRIQQVVRGDSAAYFCASSRTSAGSQYFGPGTRLLVL.

This clone appeared a few times. This rearrangement joins TRBV7-2 to TRBJ1-5; 8 nucleotides align to TRBD1. CDR1 is SGHTA, CDR2 FQGNSA, per germline. The CDR3 has 14 residues. The J segment lost 6 bases and the V segment lost 5 bases, leaving 6 bases of the junction unmatched. CDR3 amino acids: CASSPRTGSQPQHF. For the CDR3, the DNA is TGTGCCAGCAGCCCCCGGACAGGGTCTCAGCCCCAGCATTTT.

This clone is a singleton in its sample. The rearrangement uses TRBV5-4 and TRBJ2-3, with 8 bases fitting TRBD1. With 4 bases clipped from V and 5 bases from J, the junction kept 6 bases outside the gene matches. CDR1 and CDR2 (germline): SGHNT, YYREEE (reference sequence). This CDR3 contains 14 residues. The CDR3: CASSRGQGRDTQYF. The CDR3 nucleotides read TGTGCCAGCAGCCGCGGACAGGGAAGAGATACGCAGTATTTT.

V is TRBV6-1 and J is TRBJ1-6, with D unclear. Germline V gene data show CDR1 as MNHNS and CDR2 as SASEGT. CDR3 length: 14 amino acids. Trimming took 7 bases from V and 0 from J, leaving 7 bases between them. CDR3 in DNA: TGTGCCAGCAAGTCCAGCTCCTATAATTCACCCCTCCACTTT. Its translation: CASKSSSYNSPLHF.

The chain is built from TRBV18 and TRBJ1-3; D is perhaps TRBD1 (5 bases). The V and J ends lost 0 bases and 8 bases respectively, with 11 bases between them. This CDR3 spans 14 amino acids. The V gene's germline CDR1 is KGHSH and CDR2 LQKENI. CDR3 nucleotide sequence: TGTGCCAGCTCACCACCGGCAGGGAGGTACACCATATATTTT. Translating it yields CASSPPAGRYTIYF.

The chain joins TRBV10-3 to TRBJ2-7, with 11 bases identical to TRBD2. V dropped 3 bases and J dropped 4; count of bases not matched to a gene: 5. The CDR3 is 15 residues long. The germline CDR1 and CDR2 sequences are ENHRY and SYGVKD. The CDR3 region has the DNA TGTGCCATCAGTGATTCCGGGACTAGCGGTTACGAGCAGTACTTC. Its protein product is CAISDSGTSGYEQYF.

The chain's CDR3 is CASTRTDMNTEAFF. The CDR3 nucleotides read TGTGCCAGCACCCGGACCGATATGAACACTGAAGCTTTCTTT. The chain couples TRBV7-9 to TRBJ1-1; D not resolved. The germline V and J ends were trimmed by 7 bases and 0 bases, with 12 bases remaining between them. The CDR3 has 14 amino acids. Germline values: CDR1 SEHNR, CDR2 FQNEAQ (reference sequence).

V and J are TRBV7-2 and TRBJ2-3; D unresolved. The CDR3 totals 16 residues. V lost 3 bases to trimming and J lost 2 bases, with 15 bases between them. Germline lookup yields CDR1 SGHTA and CDR2 FQGNSA. The CDR3 DNA reads as TGTGCCAGCAGCTTGGGAACTTGGGCCGACACAGATACGCAGTATTTT. Translating it yields CASSLGTWADTDTQYF. Based on the CDR3 plus reference TRBV7-2 and TRBJ2-3, the full variable domain is GAGVSQSPSNKVTEKGKDVELRCDPISGHTALYWYRQSLGQGLEFLIYFQGNSAPDKSGLPSDRFSAERTGGSVSTLTIQRTQQEDSAVYLCASSLGTWADTDTQYFGPGTRLTVL.

This chain uses TRBV30 with TRBJ1-2, with 8 bases fitting TRBD1. The junction had 6 bases not matched to a gene; V was cut back by 5 bases and J by 4 bases. There are 13 residues in the CDR3. CDR1 and CDR2 from the germline V gene are GTSNPN and SVGIG (reference sequence). CDR3 sequence (DNA): TGTGCCTGGGTGGACAGGGTGAGCTATGGCTACACCTTC. Amino acids: CAWVDRVSYGYTF.

V and J are TRBV19 and TRBJ2-7, with D perhaps matching TRBD1 or TRBD2 (5 bases each). Germline CDR1 and CDR2: LNHDA and SQIVND (reference sequence). Deletions cut 5 bases from V and 6 bases from J, with 17 bases between. This CDR3 has 14 residues. CDR3 sequence: CASSSLRGVGEQYF. The DNA of the CDR3 is TGTGCCAGTAGTTCGCTTCGGGGCGTGGGCGAGCAGTACTTC. The full variable domain, with the rest looked up from reference TRBV19 and TRBJ2-7, is DGGITQSPKYLFRKEGQNVTLSCEQNLNHDAMYWYRQDPGQGLRLIYYSQIVNDFQKGDIAEGYSVSREKKESFPLTVTSAQKNPTAFYLCASSSLRGVGEQYFGPGTRLTVT.